The entry below gives a single T cell receptor beta chain sequence along with its context. The data originate from a study of identifying expanded T cells in peripheral blood. Profiling relied on immunoSEQ multiplex PCR, and the TCRdb table lists in-frame clones only, not all of them. The sample shows 120,000 or so clones, roughly 80% of them seen only once. Germline V lookup: CDR1 MNHEY, CDR2 SMNVEV (reference sequence). The CDR3 has 13 residues. Trimming took off 2 bases at V and 8 bases at J, with 12 bases between the two ends. The rearrangement uses TRBV27 and TRBJ1-1; D perhaps matches TRBD1 (6 bases). This sequence was found in a person between 18 and 75 years old in good health. The specimen sequenced was blood. CDR3 nucleotide sequence: TGTGCCAGCAGTTTAAAGGGTGGGGGCGAAGCTTTCTTT. Translating it yields CASSLKGGGEAFF.